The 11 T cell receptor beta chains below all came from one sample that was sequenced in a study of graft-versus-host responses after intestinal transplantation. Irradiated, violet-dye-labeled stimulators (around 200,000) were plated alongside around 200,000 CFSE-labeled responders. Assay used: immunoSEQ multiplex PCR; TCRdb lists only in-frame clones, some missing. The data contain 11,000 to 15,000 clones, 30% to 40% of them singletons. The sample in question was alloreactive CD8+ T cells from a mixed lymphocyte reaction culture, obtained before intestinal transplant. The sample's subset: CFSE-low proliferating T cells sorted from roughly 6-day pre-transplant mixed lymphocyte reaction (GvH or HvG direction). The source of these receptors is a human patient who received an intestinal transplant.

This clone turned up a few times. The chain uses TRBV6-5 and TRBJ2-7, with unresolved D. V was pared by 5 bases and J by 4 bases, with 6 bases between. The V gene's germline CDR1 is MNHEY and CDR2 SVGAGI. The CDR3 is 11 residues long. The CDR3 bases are TGTGCCAGCAGTGAAAGGTACGAGCAGTACTTC. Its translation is CASSERYEQYF.

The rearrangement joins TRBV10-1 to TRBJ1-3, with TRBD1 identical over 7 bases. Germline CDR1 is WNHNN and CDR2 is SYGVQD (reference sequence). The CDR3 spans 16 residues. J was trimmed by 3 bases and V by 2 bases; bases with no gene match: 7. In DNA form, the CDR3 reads TGCGCCAGCAGTGAGCCCGACAGGGTGAATGGAAACACCATATATTTT. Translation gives CASSEPDRVNGNTIYF.

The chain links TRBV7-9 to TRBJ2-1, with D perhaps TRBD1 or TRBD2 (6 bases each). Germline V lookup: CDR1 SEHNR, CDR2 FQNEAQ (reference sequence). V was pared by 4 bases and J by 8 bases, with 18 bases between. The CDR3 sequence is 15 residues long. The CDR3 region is CASSSPGWGADEQFF. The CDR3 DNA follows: TGTGCCAGCAGCTCCCCTGGGTGGGGGGCGGATGAGCAGTTCTTC.

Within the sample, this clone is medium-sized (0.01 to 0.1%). The CDR3 nucleotides are TGTGCCAGCAGCATCGATAATTCACCCCTCCACTTT. Its protein product is CASSIDNSPLHF. This rearrangement joins TRBV7-9 to TRBJ1-6; D is unclear. The germline V and J ends were trimmed by 5 bases and 5 bases, with 4 bases remaining between them. The CDR3 covers 12 residues. Germline CDR1 is SEHNR and CDR2 is FQNEAQ (reference sequence).

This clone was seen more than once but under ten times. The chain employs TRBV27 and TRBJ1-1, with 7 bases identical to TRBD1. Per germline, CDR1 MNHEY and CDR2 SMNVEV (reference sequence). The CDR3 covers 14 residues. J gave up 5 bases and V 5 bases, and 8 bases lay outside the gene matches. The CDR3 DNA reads TGTGCCAGCAGTCTAACAGGGGCTGGGACTGAAGCTTTCTTT. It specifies CASSLTGAGTEAFF.

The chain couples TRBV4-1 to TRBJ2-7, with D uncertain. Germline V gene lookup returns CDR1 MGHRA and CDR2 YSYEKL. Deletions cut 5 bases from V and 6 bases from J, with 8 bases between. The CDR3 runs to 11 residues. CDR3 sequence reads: CASSDLGEQYF. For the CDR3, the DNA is TGCGCCAGCAGCGACCTTGGCGAGCAGTACTTC.

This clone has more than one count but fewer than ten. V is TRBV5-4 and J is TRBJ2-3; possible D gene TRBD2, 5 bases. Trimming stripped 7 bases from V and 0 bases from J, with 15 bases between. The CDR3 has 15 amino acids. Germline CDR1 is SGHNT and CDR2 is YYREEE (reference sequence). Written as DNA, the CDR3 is TGTGCCAGCGGCTCCTACCTAGCTAGCACAGATACGCAGTATTTT. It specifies CASGSYLASTDTQYF.

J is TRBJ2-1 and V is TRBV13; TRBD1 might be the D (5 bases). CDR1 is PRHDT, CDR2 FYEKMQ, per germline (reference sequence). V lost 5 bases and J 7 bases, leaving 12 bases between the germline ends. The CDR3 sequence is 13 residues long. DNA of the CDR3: TGTGCCAGCAGCCAGGGCCTGGGGAATGAGCAGTTCTTC. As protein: CASSQGLGNEQFF.

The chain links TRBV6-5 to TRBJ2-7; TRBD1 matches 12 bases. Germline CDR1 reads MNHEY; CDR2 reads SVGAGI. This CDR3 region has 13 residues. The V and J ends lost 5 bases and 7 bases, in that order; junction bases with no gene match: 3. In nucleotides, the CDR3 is TGTGCCAGCAGTCGGGACAGGGGGCTTGAGCAGTACTTC. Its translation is CASSRDRGLEQYF.

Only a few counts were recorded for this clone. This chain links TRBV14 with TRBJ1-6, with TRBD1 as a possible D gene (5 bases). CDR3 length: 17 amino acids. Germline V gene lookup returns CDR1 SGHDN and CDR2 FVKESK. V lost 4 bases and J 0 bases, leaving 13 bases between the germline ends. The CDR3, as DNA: TGTGCCAGCAGCCCCCAGGAGGGGAGCTCCTATAATTCACCCCTCCACTTT. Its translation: CASSPQEGSSYNSPLHF.

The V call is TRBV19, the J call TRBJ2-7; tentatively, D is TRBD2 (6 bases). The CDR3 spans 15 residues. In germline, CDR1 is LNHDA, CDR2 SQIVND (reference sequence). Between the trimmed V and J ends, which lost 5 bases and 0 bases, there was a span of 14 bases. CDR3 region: CASSAWAGSSYEQYF. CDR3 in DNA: TGTGCCAGTAGTGCTTGGGCGGGGAGCTCCTACGAGCAGTACTTC.